This T cell receptor beta chain was identified during a study of identical twins. General observations from the study: Twin-shared out-of-frame alpha sequences showed excess low generation probability.

The V end lost 2 bases, the J end lost 0 bases, and 7 bases lay between the germline ends. The germline gives CDR1 MNHEY, CDR2 SVGAGI. The CDR3 totals 14 residues. This clonotype was recorded a few times. Its antigen is undetermined. MiXCR, applied by TCRdb to the 5' RACE reads, yields one record per CDR3 protein. The table shows hundreds of thousands of distinct CDR3 sequences, with around 7.6% occurring only once. These same data were also listed under a study on yellow fever vaccine responses in identical twins.

Material: CD8+ T cells sorted from blood. This chain connects TRBV6-5 to TRBJ1-1; D is perhaps TRBD1 (5 bases). The receptor's source is a woman aged 18-29 years in good health. The CDR3 coding sequence is TGTGCCAGCAGTTACCAGGGTCTGAACACTGAAGCTTTCTTT. Protein sequence: CASSYQGLNTEAFF.